This record covers a single T cell receptor (beta chain). This sample was included in a study of regulatory and conventional T cells in RAG deficiency. Blood CD4+ CD25-low CD127-high conventional T cells supplied the genomic DNA template. The V gene end was trimmed by 3 bases and the J gene end by 5 bases; junction bases not matched to a gene: 9. Per germline, CDR1 SGHRS and CDR2 YFSETQ. The CDR3 extends over 16 amino acids. The assay was immunoSEQ multiplex PCR, and TCRdb's table has in-frame clones only and misses some. The sample contains roughly 30,000 clones, roughly 96% of which appear only once. This sample also appeared in a second study, on regulatory T cells. This second study says: Amplification used 52 TRBV primers and 13 TRBJ primers.

The sample consisted of CD25- CD4+ T cells sorted from blood. This sequence was found in a human donor in good health. The chain is built from TRBV5-1 and TRBJ2-2, with 8 bases identical to TRBD1. The CDR3 here is CASSSTGGLGTGELFF. The CDR3 nucleotides are TGCGCCAGCAGCTCCACAGGGGGACTGGGGACCGGGGAGCTGTTTTTT.